Following are 4 T cell receptor beta chains from one sample sequenced in a study of cytomegalovirus exposure and HLA in healthy donors. TCRdb's copy holds only in-frame clones and misses some; the assay was immunoSEQ multiplex PCR. The table lists 300,000 to 350,000 clones, approximately 91% of them singletons, with around 0.96% in the top ten. The specimen was PBMCs. The receptor source for this set is a man aged 30 to 45 in good health and CMV-seronegative.

The chain carries TRBV7-2 and TRBJ2-4; D possibly corresponds to TRBD1 (6 bases). Germline CDR1 and CDR2: SGHTA and FQGNSA. V shed 4 bases and J shed 15 bases, with 22 bases lying between them. This CDR3 contains 14 residues. The CDR3 region is CASSSRISGELLYF. The CDR3 DNA reads as TGTGCCAGCAGCTCAAGAATCTCAGGGGAGTTACTGTACTTC.

The chain joins TRBV4-1 to TRBJ2-2, with 7 bases that match TRBD1. The CDR3 is 16 amino acids. Germline V CDR1 and CDR2: MGHRA, YSYEKL. With 2 bases clipped from V and 0 bases from J, the junction kept 3 bases outside the gene matches. CDR3 nucleotides: TGCGCCAGCAGCCAACGGGACAGCGCGAACACCGGGGAGCTGTTTTTT. The encoded protein is CASSQRDSANTGELFF.

The chain combines TRBV6-1 with TRBJ2-5; D not resolved. CDR3 length equals 12 residues. Deletions cut 6 bases from V and 7 bases from J, with 12 bases between. Germline V CDR1 and CDR2: MNHNS, SASEGT. The CDR3 is CASREPFRTQYF. CDR3 sequence (DNA): TGTGCCAGCAGGGAGCCGTTTAGGACCCAGTACTTC.

J is TRBJ1-1 and V is TRBV28; D not resolved. This CDR3 spans 13 amino acids. Germline CDR1 reads MDHEN; CDR2 reads SYDVKM. V was clipped by 6 bases and J by 1 base, with 9 bases between them. In DNA form, the CDR3 reads TGTGCCAGCAGGGGGAGTTGGAACACTGAAGCTTTCTTT. This gives the protein CASRGSWNTEAFF.